One T cell receptor beta chain is described in this entry. Methods used by the authors: Scientists estimated how many nucleated cells there were by amplifying reference gene primers. The protocol was immunoSEQ multiplex PCR, while the TCRdb copy is restricted to in-frame clones and leaves out a portion. The D gene and trimming were derived from the DNA, and the V and J assignments and clone size from that table. The sample records tens of thousands of clones, more than 60% being singletons. This specimen belongs to a study of blood T cell repertoires in COVID-19. Study-level information: Sites in the United States, Italy and Spain provided acute and convalescent COVID-19 samples. The analysed material was cDNA or gDNA that came from T cells, B-cell-depleted T cells, or PBMCs.

Looked up from germline, CDR1 is SGHTA and CDR2 is FQGNSA. Germline trimming cut 0 bases from V and 6 bases from J; bases unmatched to any gene: 8. The CDR3 contains 16 residues. The TCR comes from a woman aged 45-65 years with active or convalescent COVID-19. This rearrangement joins TRBV7-2 to TRBJ2-1; TRBD2 agrees at 7 bases. Sequencing was carried out using peripheral blood. The CDR3 bases are TGTGCCAGCAGCTTAGCGCCGGGCGGGAGTTTCAATGAGCAGTTCTTC. Protein product: CASSLAPGGSFNEQFF.